This entry concerns a single TCR beta chain. Its antigen is unknown. No base qualities exist here, and no much larger clone lies one base off it. V is clipped by 4 bases and J by 5 bases, and the sequence between their germline boundaries is 10 bases long. The CDR3 contains 14 residues, cysteine and phenylalanine counted. The kept DNA is CDR3 alone, 42 bases in frame from the first base. Reading the germline V gene (reference sequence) gives CDR1 SGHKS and CDR2 YYEKEE. This sample stems from a study of OX40 agonist ivuxolimab in advanced cancers. Some background on the complete study: The costimulatory receptor OX40 (CD134) was targeted by ivuxolimab, a fully human IgG2 agonistic monoclonal antibody. The paper describes the monotherapy dose-escalation part (N ≈ 51 patients) of the phase I trial of ivuxolimab. Of the approximately 50 dose-escalation patients, hepatocellular carcinoma was present in around 20, melanoma in roughly 15, renal cell carcinoma in 9 and head and neck cancer in 9. Intravenous ivuxolimab was administered to patients every 2 weeks at six dose levels: 0.01, 0.1, 0.3, 1.5, 3 and 10 mg/kg. Peripheral TCRbeta sequencing was intended to test whether TCR sequence diversity was altered and clonal T-cell expansion was caused by ivuxolimab. Three dose-escalation patients achieved partial responses, one with hepatocellular carcinoma and two with cutaneous melanoma. A male proportion of roughly 80% and a mean age of roughly 58 years, ranging from about 23 to 90, were recorded for the dose-escalation cohort. Patients were allowed to have had prior anti-PD-1, anti-PD-L1 or anti-CTLA-4 therapy, and 40% of the dose-escalation patients had been treated with checkpoint inhibitors. Points the paper makes about the study in general: In partial responders in the 0.1-3.0 mg/kg groups, normalized peripheral clonal expansion was found to be among the lowest, especially among CD8+ T cells. Clonal expansion of both CD4+ and CD8+ blood T cells was observed from baseline to week 6 at doses 0.1 to 3.0 mg/kg. The antigen specificity of the peripheral T cells that underwent clonal expansion was not determined. Low levels of normalized T-cell clonal expansion were also shown by some nonresponding patients. After ivuxolimab, more expanded clones were found on average in CD8+ T cells than in CD4+ T cells.

Genomic DNA was extracted from sorted cells for sequencing of the TCRbeta CDR3 region. The immunoSEQ Assay was used to sequence the TCRbeta CDR3 regions. TCRdb took over this immuneACCESS table, retaining in-frame rearrangements with V and J assigned. Such tables are incomplete; in checked studies, under half of the missing clones stem from an unresolved V gene, and the remainder is unexplained. The sample table contains tens of thousands of clones; only one count was recorded for about 79% of them. The ten largest account for 0.9% to 1.4% of the sample. Patients with a history of autoimmune disease or receiving systemic immunosuppression were excluded from the trial. Peripheral blood for TCR sequencing was drawn from every dose cohort at baseline, at cycle 4 day 1 and at cycle 7 day 1. Samples were obtained from an open-label, multicenter, first-in-human phase I dose-escalation trial of ivuxolimab. The trial enrolled adults with locally advanced or metastatic head and neck squamous cell, hepatocellular, melanoma or renal cell carcinoma. Before TCR sequencing, CD4+ T cells and CD8+ T cells were sorted from peripheral blood as separate populations.

Sequences were derived from CD4+ or CD8+ T cells sorted from blood, sampled in a trial of the OX40 agonist ivuxolimab. The rearrangement combines TRBV5-5 with TRBJ1-6; the D gene is not confidently resolved. This TCR derives from an adult with an advanced solid tumor such as melanoma, head and neck, liver or kidney cancer. The DNA is as follows: TGTGCCAGCAGCCCAGGACCGGATAATTCACCCCTCCACTTT. It is translated as CASSPGPDNSPLHF.